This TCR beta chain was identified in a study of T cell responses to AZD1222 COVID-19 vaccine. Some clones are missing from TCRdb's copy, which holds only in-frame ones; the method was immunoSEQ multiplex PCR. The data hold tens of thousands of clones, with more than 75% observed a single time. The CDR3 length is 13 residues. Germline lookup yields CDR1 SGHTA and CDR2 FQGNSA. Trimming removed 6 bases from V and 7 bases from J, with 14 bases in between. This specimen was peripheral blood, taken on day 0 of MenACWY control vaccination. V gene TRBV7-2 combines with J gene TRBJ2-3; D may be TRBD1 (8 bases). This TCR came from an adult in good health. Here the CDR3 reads CASSTGGGNTQYF. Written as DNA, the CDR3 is TGTGCCAGCAGTACAGGGGGGGGAAATACGCAGTATTTT.